This T cell receptor beta chain stems from a study of cytomegalovirus exposure and HLA in healthy donors. Germline-derived CDR1 and CDR2 are SGHRS and YFSETQ. The CDR3 totals 15 residues. Trimming removed 4 bases from V and 3 bases from J; junction bases left unmatched: 9. A multiplex PCR was run with 60 Vbeta primers and 13 Jbeta primers. Repertoires were generated with immunoSEQ multiplex PCR, while TCRdb's copy carries only in-frame clones and drops some. The sample shows 250,000 to 350,000 clones, about nine tenths of them seen only once. Findings of the study overall: Later analysis placed DRB1 highest and HLA-C lowest in TCR association rates, which differed by HLA locus.

Regarding this clone: Its cognate antigen is unknown.

The J gene is TRBJ1-1, the V gene TRBV5-1, with 7 bases aligning to TRBD1. The sequence was collected from a man aged 40-55 years in good health and CMV-seropositive. The specimen was PBMCs. This CDR3 is CASSVQGPTHTEAFF. The CDR3 bases are TGCGCCAGCAGCGTACAGGGGCCAACGCACACTGAAGCTTTCTTT.